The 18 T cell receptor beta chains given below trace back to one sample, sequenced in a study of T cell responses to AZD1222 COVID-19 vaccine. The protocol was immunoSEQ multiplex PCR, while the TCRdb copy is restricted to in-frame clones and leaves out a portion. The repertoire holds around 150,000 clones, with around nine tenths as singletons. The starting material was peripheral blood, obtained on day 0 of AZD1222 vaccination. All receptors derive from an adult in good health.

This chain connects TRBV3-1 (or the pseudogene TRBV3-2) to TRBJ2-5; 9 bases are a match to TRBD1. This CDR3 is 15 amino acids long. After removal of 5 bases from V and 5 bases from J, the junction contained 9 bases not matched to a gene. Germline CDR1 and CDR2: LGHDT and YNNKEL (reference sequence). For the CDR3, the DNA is TGTGCCAGCAGCAAAGCGGGACAGGGATGGGAGACCCAGTACTTC. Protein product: CASSKAGQGWETQYF.

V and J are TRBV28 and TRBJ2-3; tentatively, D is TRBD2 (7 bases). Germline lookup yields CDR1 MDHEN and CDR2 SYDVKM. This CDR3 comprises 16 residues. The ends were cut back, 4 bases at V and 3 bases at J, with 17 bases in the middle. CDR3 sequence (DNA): TGTGCCAGCAGTTCCTCGGGGGCGGGGGCGACAGATACGCAGTATTTT. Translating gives CASSSSGAGATDTQYF.

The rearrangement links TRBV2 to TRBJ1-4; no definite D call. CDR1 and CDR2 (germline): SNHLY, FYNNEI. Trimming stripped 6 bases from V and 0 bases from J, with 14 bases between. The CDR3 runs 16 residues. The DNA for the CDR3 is TGTGCCAGCAGCACGAACGGCCCTGCAACTAATGAAAAACTGTTTTTT. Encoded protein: CASSTNGPATNEKLFF.

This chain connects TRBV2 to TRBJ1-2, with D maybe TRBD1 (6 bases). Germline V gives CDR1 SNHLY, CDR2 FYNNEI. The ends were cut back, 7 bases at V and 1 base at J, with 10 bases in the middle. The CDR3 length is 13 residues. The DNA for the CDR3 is TGTGCCAGCAACAACAGGGATAACTATGGCTACACCTTC. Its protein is CASNNRDNYGYTF.

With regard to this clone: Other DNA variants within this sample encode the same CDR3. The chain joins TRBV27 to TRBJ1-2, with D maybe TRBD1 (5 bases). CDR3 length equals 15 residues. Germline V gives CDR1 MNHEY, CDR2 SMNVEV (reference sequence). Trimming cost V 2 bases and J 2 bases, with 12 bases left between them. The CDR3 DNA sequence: TGTGCCAGCAGTTTAAGAAGGGGTCCCAACTATGGCTACACCTTC. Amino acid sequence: CASSLRRGPNYGYTF.

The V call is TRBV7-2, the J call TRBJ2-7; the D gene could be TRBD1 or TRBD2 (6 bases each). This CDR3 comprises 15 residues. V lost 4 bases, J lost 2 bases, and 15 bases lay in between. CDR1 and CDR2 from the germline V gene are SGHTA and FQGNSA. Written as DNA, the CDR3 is TGTGCCAGCAGCTGGGCTTCCGGGGGCGCCTACGAGCAGTACTTC. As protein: CASSWASGGAYEQYF.

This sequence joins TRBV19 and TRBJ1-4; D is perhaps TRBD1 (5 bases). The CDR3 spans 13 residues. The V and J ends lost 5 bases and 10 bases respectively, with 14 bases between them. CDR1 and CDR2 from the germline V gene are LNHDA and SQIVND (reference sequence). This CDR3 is CASSVFQGGKLFF. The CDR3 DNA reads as TGTGCCAGTAGTGTATTTCAGGGTGGAAAACTGTTTTTT.

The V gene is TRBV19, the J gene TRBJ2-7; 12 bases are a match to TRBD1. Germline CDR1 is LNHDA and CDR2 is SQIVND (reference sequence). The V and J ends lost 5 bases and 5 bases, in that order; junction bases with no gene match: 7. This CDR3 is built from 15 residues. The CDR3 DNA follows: TGTGCCAGTAGTCCCCGGGACAGGGGGCTCCACGAGCAGTACTTC. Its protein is CASSPRDRGLHEQYF.

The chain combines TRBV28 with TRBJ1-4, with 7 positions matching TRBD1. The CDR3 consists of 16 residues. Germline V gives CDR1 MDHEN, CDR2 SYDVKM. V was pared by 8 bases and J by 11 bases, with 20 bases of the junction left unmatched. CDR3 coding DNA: TGTGCCAGCTGGGTGGGGGGGGACAGCACAATGAAGAAACTGTTTTTT. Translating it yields CASWVGGDSTMKKLFF. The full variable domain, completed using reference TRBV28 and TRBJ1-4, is DVKVTQSSRYLVKRTGEKVFLECVQDMDHENMFWYRQDPGLGLRLIYFSYDVKMKEKGDIPEGYSVSREKKERFSLILESASTNQTSMYLCASWVGGDSTMKKLFFGSGTQLSVL.

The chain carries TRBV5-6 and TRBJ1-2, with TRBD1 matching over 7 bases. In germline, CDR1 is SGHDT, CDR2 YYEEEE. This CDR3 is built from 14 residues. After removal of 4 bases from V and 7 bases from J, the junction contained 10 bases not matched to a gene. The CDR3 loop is CASSRISTGLGYTF. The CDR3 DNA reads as TGTGCCAGCAGCCGAATATCGACAGGGCTTGGCTACACCTTC.

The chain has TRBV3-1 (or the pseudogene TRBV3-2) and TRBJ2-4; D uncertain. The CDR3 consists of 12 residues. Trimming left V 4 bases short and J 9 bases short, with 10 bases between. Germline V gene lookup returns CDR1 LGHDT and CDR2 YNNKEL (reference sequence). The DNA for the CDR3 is TGTGCCAGCAGCCCGGCCGGGCGCATTCAGTACTTC. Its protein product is CASSPAGRIQYF.

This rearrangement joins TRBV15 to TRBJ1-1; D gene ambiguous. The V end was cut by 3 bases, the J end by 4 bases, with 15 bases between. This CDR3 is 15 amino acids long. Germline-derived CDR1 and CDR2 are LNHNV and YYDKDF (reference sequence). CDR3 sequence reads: CATSSGVGRGTEAFF. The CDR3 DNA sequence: TGTGCCACCAGCAGTGGGGTGGGGAGAGGCACTGAAGCTTTCTTT.

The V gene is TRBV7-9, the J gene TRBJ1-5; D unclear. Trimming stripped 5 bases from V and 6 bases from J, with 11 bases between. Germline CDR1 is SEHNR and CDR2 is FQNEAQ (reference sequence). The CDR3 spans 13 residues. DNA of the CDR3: TGTGCCAGCAGCCCAAGTGGAGCTCAGCCCCAGCATTTT. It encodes CASSPSGAQPQHF.

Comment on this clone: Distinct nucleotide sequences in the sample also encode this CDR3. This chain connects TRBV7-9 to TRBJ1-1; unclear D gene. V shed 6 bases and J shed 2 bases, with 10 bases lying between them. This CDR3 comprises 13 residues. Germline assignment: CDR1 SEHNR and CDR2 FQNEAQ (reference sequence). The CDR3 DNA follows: TGTGCCAGCAGTCCCACAAGTAACACTGAAGCTTTCTTT. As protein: CASSPTSNTEAFF.

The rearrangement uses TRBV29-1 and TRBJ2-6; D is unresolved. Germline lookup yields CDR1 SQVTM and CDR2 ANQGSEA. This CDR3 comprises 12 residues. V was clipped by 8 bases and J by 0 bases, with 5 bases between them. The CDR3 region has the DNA TGCAGCACCTTCTCTGGGGCCAACGTCCTGACTTTC. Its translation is CSTFSGANVLTF. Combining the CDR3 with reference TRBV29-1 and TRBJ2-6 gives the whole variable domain SAVISQKPSRDICQRGTSLTIQCQVDSQVTMMFWYRQQPGQSLTLIATANQGSEATYESGFVIDKFPISRPNLTFSTLTVSNMSPEDSSIYLCSTFSGANVLTFGAGSRLTVL.

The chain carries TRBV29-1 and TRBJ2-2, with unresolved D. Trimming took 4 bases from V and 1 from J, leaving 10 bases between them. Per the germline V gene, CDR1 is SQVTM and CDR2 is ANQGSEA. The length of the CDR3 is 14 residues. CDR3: CSVGTPRNTGELFF. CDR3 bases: TGCAGCGTTGGAACACCCAGGAACACCGGGGAGCTGTTTTTT.

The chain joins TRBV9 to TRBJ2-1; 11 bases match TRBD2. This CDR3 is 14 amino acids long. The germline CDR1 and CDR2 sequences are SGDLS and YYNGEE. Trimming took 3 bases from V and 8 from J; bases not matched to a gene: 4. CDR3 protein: CASSDSGGVDEQFF. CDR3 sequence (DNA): TGTGCCAGCAGCGATAGCGGGGGGGTAGATGAGCAGTTCTTC. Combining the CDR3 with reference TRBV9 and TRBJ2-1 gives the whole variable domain DSGVTQTPKHLITATGQRVTLRCSPRSGDLSVYWYQQSLDQGLQFLIQYYNGEERAKGNILERFSAQQFPDLHSELNLSSLELGDSALYFCASSDSGGVDEQFFGPGTRLTVL.

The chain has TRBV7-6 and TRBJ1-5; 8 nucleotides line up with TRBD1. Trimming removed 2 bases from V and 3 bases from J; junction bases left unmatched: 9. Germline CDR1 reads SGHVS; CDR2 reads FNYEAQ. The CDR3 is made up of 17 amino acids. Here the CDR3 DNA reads TGTGCCAGCAGCTTATTTCACAGACAGGGGCCCAATCAGCCCCAGCATTTT. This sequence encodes CASSLFHRQGPNQPQHF.